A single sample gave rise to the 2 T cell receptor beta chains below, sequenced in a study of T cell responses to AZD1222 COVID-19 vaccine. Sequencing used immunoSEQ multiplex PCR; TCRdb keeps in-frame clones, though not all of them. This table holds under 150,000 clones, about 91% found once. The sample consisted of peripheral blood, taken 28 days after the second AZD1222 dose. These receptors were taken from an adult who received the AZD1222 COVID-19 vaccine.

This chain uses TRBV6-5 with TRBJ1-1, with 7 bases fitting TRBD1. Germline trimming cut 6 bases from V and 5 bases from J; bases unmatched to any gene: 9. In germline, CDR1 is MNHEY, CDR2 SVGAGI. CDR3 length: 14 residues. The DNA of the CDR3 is TGTGCCAGCAGATCCGACAGGGCAGGGACTGAAGCTTTCTTT. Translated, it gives CASRSDRAGTEAFF.

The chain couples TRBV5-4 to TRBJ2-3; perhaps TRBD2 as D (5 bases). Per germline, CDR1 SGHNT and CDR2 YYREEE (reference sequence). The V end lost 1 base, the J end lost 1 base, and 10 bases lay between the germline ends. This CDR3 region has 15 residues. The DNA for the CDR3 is TGTGCCAGCAGCTTGTTCGGGGAAGGCACAGATACGCAGTATTTT. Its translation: CASSLFGEGTDTQYF. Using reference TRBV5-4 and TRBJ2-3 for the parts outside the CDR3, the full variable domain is ETGVTQSPTHLIKTRGQQVTLRCSSQSGHNTVSWYQQALGQGPQFIFQYYREEENGRGNFPPRFSGLQFPNYSSELNVNALELDDSALYLCASSLFGEGTDTQYFGPGTRLTVL.